This entry concerns a single TCR beta chain. The CDR3 is made up of 18 amino acids. Per the germline V gene, CDR1 is DFQATT and CDR2 is SNEGSKA (reference sequence). Trimming at V came to 3 bases and at J to 1 base, leaving 16 bases not matched to a gene. This entry comes from a study of CD8 T cells in Susac syndrome. An input of about 0.5 to 1 ug of RNA was subjected to reverse transcription using random hexamers. TCRdb passed the immunoSEQ multiplex PCR reads through MiXCR, listing each CDR3 protein once. The sample holds about 280,000 distinct CDR3 sequences; roughly 85% are singletons and the top ten take about 0.11%.

The clonotype originates from a human donor with multiple sclerosis. The sequenced sample consisted of CD8+ T cells from PBMCs. V gene TRBV20-1 combines with J gene TRBJ1-1; 8 nucleotides align to TRBD1. CDR3 protein: CSASDIRTGIGWNTEAFF. The CDR3 DNA reads as TGCAGTGCTAGCGATATTAGGACAGGGATCGGGTGGAACACTGAAGCTTTCTTT.